A single sample gave rise to the 7 T cell receptor beta chains below, sequenced in a study of PD-L1 blockade in urothelial cancer. The assay was immunoSEQ multiplex PCR, and TCRdb's table has in-frame clones only and misses some. This table has 35,000 to 50,000 clones, 81% appearing once. The source material was PBMCs, sampled around atezolizumab (anti-PD-L1) treatment. These receptors all stem from a man between 65 and 85 years old with urothelial cancer.

This clone was detected only a few times. The V and J genes are TRBV15 and TRBJ2-7, with TRBD1 as a possible D gene (5 bases). V was clipped by 3 bases and J by 3 bases, with 18 bases between them. Germline V lookup: CDR1 LNHNV, CDR2 YYDKDF (reference sequence). The CDR3 loop spans 16 amino acids. CDR3 sequence (DNA): TGTGCCACCAGCAGGGCCATAGGGGCAGGGTACTACGAGCAGTACTTC. Protein product: CATSRAIGAGYYEQYF.

This clone was found once. In nucleotides, the CDR3 is TGTGCCAGCAGTTACCTCACTAGCGGGCCACCCTACGAGCAGTACTTC. Translated, it gives CASSYLTSGPPYEQYF. The genes are TRBV6-5 and TRBJ2-7; 9 bases are shared with TRBD2. The CDR3 loop spans 16 amino acids. Germline CDR1 is MNHEY and CDR2 is SVGAGI. J gave up 2 bases and V 2 bases, and 7 bases lay outside the gene matches.

This clone is a singleton in its sample. The gene calls are TRBV6-5 and TRBJ2-7; weak D call: TRBD1 (5 bases). Germline-derived CDR1 and CDR2 are MNHEY and SVGAGI. This CDR3 region has 13 residues. V lost 2 bases, J lost 6 bases, and 11 bases lay in between. The CDR3 region is CASSYTDTLEQYF. Here the CDR3 DNA reads TGTGCCAGCAGTTACACGGACACCCTCGAGCAGTACTTC.

This chain links TRBV19 with TRBJ1-5; TRBD1 matches at 8 bases. This CDR3 is 15 amino acids long. J gave up 5 bases and V 9 bases, and 12 bases lay outside the gene matches. CDR1 and CDR2 (germline): LNHDA, SQIVND (reference sequence). The CDR3 sequence: CASAKGQGGDQPQHF. CDR3 bases: TGTGCCAGCGCTAAAGGACAGGGAGGGGATCAGCCCCAGCATTTT. Full variable domain (missing parts from reference TRBV19 and TRBJ1-5): DGGITQSPKYLFRKEGQNVTLSCEQNLNHDAMYWYRQDPGQGLRLIYYSQIVNDFQKGDIAEGYSVSREKKESFPLTVTSAQKNPTAFYLCASAKGQGGDQPQHFGDGTRLSIL.

V usage is TRBV28 and J usage is TRBJ2-2; 12 nucleotides line up with TRBD2. The V segment lost 10 bases and the J segment 6 bases; nucleotides outside the gene matches: 9. CDR1 is MDHEN and CDR2 is SYDVKM in the germline V gene. The CDR3 sequence is 15 residues long. The DNA of the CDR3 is TGTGCCACCGCCGATAGACTAGCGGGAGCCGGGGAGCTGTTTTTT. Encoded protein: CATADRLAGAGELFF.

This clone has just a few counts. The V and J genes are TRBV10-2 and TRBJ1-1; D is unclear. With 2 bases removed from V and 4 bases from J, the gap between germline ends came to 14 bases. Germline V gene lookup returns CDR1 WSHSY and CDR2 SAAADI. The CDR3 is 15 amino acids. CDR3 in DNA: TGCGCCAGCAGTGAGCAGCCCCTTCCGGGCACTGAAGCTTTCTTT. Protein: CASSEQPLPGTEAFF.

This rearrangement joins TRBV19 to TRBJ2-2, with D possibly being TRBD2 (5 bases). The CDR3 is 11 amino acids. Germline values: CDR1 LNHDA, CDR2 SQIVND (reference sequence). Trimming removed 11 bases at V and 6 bases at J, with 10 bases between. CDR3 bases: TGTGCCTCGACGAGGGCCGGGGAGCTGTTTTTT. Encoded protein: CASTRAGELFF.